What follows are 18 T cell receptor beta chains derived from one specimen sequenced in a study of shared clonotypes between healthy human individuals. This table comes from immunoSEQ multiplex PCR, and its TCRdb copy is limited to in-frame clones, with some not included. The sample lists about 2.1 million clones, under 95% occurring once. Cells designated naive CD8 were CD45RO-negative and were positively selected for CCR7, with terminally differentiated effector memory CD45RA+ cells excluded. The sequencing input was naive CD8+ T cells from PBMCs. The receptors come from a man aged 18-30 years in good health. Some clones in this sample may be carry-over from other donors' samples.

CDR3 loop: CASSLGPAGVGETQYF. The DNA of the CDR3 is TGTGCCAGCAGCTTGGGGCCAGCGGGAGTGGGAGAGACCCAGTACTTC. The gene calls are TRBV5-6 and TRBJ2-5; 8 bases are shared with TRBD2. Germline V gives CDR1 SGHDT, CDR2 YYEEEE. This CDR3 spans 16 amino acids. Trimming at V came to 0 bases and at J to 4 bases, leaving 8 bases not matched to a gene.

CDR3 region: CASSKGSSYEQYF. DNA of the CDR3: TGTGCCAGCAGTAAGGGAAGCTCCTACGAGCAGTACTTC. The chain couples TRBV7-9 to TRBJ2-7; D is uncertain. CDR1 is SEHNR, CDR2 FQNEAQ, per germline (reference sequence). CDR3 length: 13 amino acids. The V end was cut by 6 bases, the J end by 0 bases, with 9 bases between.

The chain combines TRBV28 with TRBJ2-7; unclear D gene. The V gene lost 7 bases and the J gene lost 6 bases, with 22 bases spanning the gap. Germline CDR1 reads MDHEN; CDR2 reads SYDVKM. The CDR3 consists of 15 residues. CDR3 in DNA: TGTGCCAGCACCACTAAGGATAGCAGGTTTGGCGAGCAGTACTTC. Its protein is CASTTKDSRFGEQYF.

This clone came up once. This rearrangement joins TRBV14 to TRBJ2-2; the D call may be TRBD1 or TRBD2 (5 bases each). Germline assignment: CDR1 SGHDN and CDR2 FVKESK. The CDR3 is made up of 14 amino acids. The ends were cut back, 8 bases at V and 3 bases at J, with 13 bases in the middle. The CDR3 here is CASRGRDDTGELFF. CDR3 DNA: TGTGCCAGCCGGGGCAGGGACGACACCGGGGAGCTGTTTTTT. Based on the CDR3 plus reference TRBV14 and TRBJ2-2, the full variable domain is EAGVTQFPSHSVIEKGQTVTLRCDPISGHDNLYWYRRVMGKEIKFLLHFVKESKQDESGMPNNRFLAERTGGTYSTLKVQPAELEDSGVYFCASRGRDDTGELFFGEGSRLTVL.

The CDR3 is CASSSSGFANYGYTF. The CDR3 bases are TGTGCCAGCAGTTCTTCAGGGTTCGCTAACTATGGCTACACCTTC. The gene calls are TRBV27 and TRBJ1-2, with D perhaps matching TRBD1 (5 bases). CDR1 and CDR2 from the germline V gene are MNHEY and SMNVEV (reference sequence). This CDR3 is built from 15 residues. Trimming cost V 4 bases and J 0 bases, with 12 bases left between them.

The J gene is TRBJ1-1, the V gene TRBV6-5; 10 positions agree with TRBD1. The CDR3 runs 15 residues. Germline trimming cut 0 bases from V and 6 bases from J; bases unmatched to any gene: 4. In germline, CDR1 is MNHEY, CDR2 SVGAGI. The CDR3 spells CASSYSRTGGPEAFF. CDR3 coding DNA: TGTGCCAGCAGTTACTCTCGGACAGGGGGGCCTGAAGCTTTCTTT.

The gene calls are TRBV28 and TRBJ2-7, with TRBD2 matching 7 bases. The CDR3 runs 13 residues. With 1 base clipped from V and 7 bases from J, the junction kept 4 bases outside the gene matches. Germline V gene data show CDR1 as MDHEN and CDR2 as SYDVKM. CDR3 region: CASSLLLAREQYF. CDR3 nucleotides: TGTGCCAGCAGTTTATTACTAGCGCGGGAGCAGTACTTC.

The genes are TRBV6-6 and TRBJ2-7; the D gene is possibly TRBD1 (6 bases). V was trimmed by 5 bases and J by 12 bases, leaving 23 bases between them. The CDR3 sequence is 14 residues long. Germline V gene lookup returns CDR1 MNHNY and CDR2 SVGAGI (reference sequence). The CDR3 region is CASSADFRGGGSYF. CDR3 DNA: TGTGCCAGCAGTGCGGACTTCAGGGGTGGGGGATCGTACTTC.

The rearrangement uses TRBV15 and TRBJ1-2, with 8 bases identical to TRBD1. The V segment lost 0 bases and the J segment 8 bases; nucleotides outside the gene matches: 5. CDR3 length equals 14 residues. CDR1 and CDR2 from the germline V gene are LNHNV and YYDKDF (reference sequence). Written as DNA, the CDR3 is TGTGCCACCAGCAGAGACAGGGGGCCAACGGGCTACACCTTC. Protein sequence: CATSRDRGPTGYTF.

This chain uses TRBV6-6 with TRBJ1-1; D unclear. Trimming cost V 0 bases and J 1 base, with 6 bases left between them. Per germline, CDR1 MNHNY and CDR2 SVGAGI (reference sequence). The CDR3 contains 14 residues. CDR3: CASSYSDSNTEAFF. The CDR3 DNA reads as TGTGCCAGCAGTTACTCGGACTCGAACACTGAAGCTTTCTTT.

V and J are TRBV9 and TRBJ2-7; TRBD2 agrees at 12 bases. Losses at the gene ends were 5 bases for V and 3 bases for J; bases not matched to a gene: 9. The CDR3 sequence is 16 residues long. Per the germline V gene, CDR1 is SGDLS and CDR2 is YYNGEE. The CDR3 DNA sequence: TGTGCCAGCAGTGACTCCCCGACTAGCGGGAGCTACGAGCAGTACTTC. This encodes CASSDSPTSGSYEQYF.

The chain uses TRBV25-1 and TRBJ2-7; tentatively, D is TRBD2 (5 bases). Germline lookup yields CDR1 MGHDK and CDR2 SYGVNS. This CDR3 has 11 amino acids. V was clipped by 10 bases and J by 6 bases, with 13 bases between them. The chain's CDR3 is CATSFGLEQYF. CDR3 bases: TGTGCCACCTCTTTCGGACTCGAGCAGTACTTC.

The rearrangement uses TRBV28 and TRBJ1-2; unclear D gene. Germline V gene lookup returns CDR1 MDHEN and CDR2 SYDVKM. Trimming shortened V by 3 bases and J by 3 bases, and 8 bases separated the two germline ends. The CDR3 is 13 amino acids. The CDR3 sequence: CASSLGIDYGYTF. Written as DNA, the CDR3 is TGTGCCAGCAGTTTGGGCATCGACTATGGCTACACCTTC.

In its sample, this clone was seen once. This chain joins TRBV27 and TRBJ2-5; 9 nucleotides align to TRBD2. In germline, CDR1 is MNHEY, CDR2 SMNVEV (reference sequence). V lost 2 bases to trimming and J lost 0 bases; unmatched junction nucleotides: 10. CDR3 length: 18 amino acids. The CDR3 nucleotides read TGTGCCAGCAGTTTAATCGGCCTAGCGGGGCAGTACCAAGAGACCCAGTACTTC. It translates to CASSLIGLAGQYQETQYF.

Turning to this clone: The sample carries other DNA sequences with the same CDR3. The chain carries TRBV9 and TRBJ1-2; D is undetermined. The V gene's germline CDR1 is SGDLS and CDR2 YYNGEE. V lost 0 bases, J lost 4 bases, and 4 bases lay in between. The CDR3 sequence is 12 residues long. CDR3 sequence reads: CASSVVGYGYTF. Written as DNA, the CDR3 is TGTGCCAGCAGCGTAGTAGGCTATGGCTACACCTTC.

The V gene is TRBV6-5, the J gene TRBJ1-2; possible D gene TRBD1, 6 bases. In germline, CDR1 is MNHEY, CDR2 SVGAGI. V shed 5 bases and J shed 8 bases, with 21 bases lying between them. The CDR3 consists of 15 residues. CDR3 amino acids: CASSPTEYRVLGYTF. DNA of the CDR3: TGTGCCAGCAGTCCTACAGAATACAGGGTTTTAGGCTACACCTTC.

This chain joins TRBV27 and TRBJ2-7, with a tentative D call TRBD2 (6 bases). The CDR3 spans 14 residues. V was clipped by 6 bases and J by 4 bases, with 16 bases between them. Germline lookup yields CDR1 MNHEY and CDR2 SMNVEV (reference sequence). CDR3 DNA sequence: TGTGCCAGCAGGATACTTCGGGGGAGTTACGAGCAGTACTTC. Translation: CASRILRGSYEQYF.

The chain has TRBV7-2 and TRBJ2-7, with TRBD2 identical over 8 bases. Germline V CDR1 and CDR2: SGHTA, FQGNSA. Trimming removed 5 bases from V and 3 bases from J; junction bases left unmatched: 9. CDR3 length equals 15 residues. For the CDR3, the DNA is TGTGCCAGCAGCCCAACTAGCGGCAGGAACTACGAGCAGTACTTC. It specifies CASSPTSGRNYEQYF.